Detailed here is one TCR beta chain. Its antigen is unidentified. Naive CD8 cells lacked CD45RO and underwent positive selection for CCR7, leaving out terminally differentiated effector memory CD45RA+ cells. Trimming removed 3 bases from V and 3 bases from J; junction bases left unmatched: 3. Germline V gene lookup returns CDR1 SGHRS and CDR2 YFSETQ. The CDR3 has 14 amino acids. Generated by immunoSEQ multiplex PCR, the TCRdb table keeps only in-frame clones and is missing some. Among 2 million to 2.5 million clones listed, about 95% were seen once. These data belong to a study of shared clonotypes between healthy human individuals. Background on the study: Plates per donor: three CD4 naive, three CD4 memory, two CD8 naive, one CD8 memory. Study-wide results and caveats: Clonotype sharing among donors likely depends on sequencing depth. A generally larger estimated richness was seen in naive subsets than in memory subsets. Some clonotypes were shared by all four sorted-subset donors, while others were not shared. The non-shared ones had lower generation probabilities than the shared ones.

The sequence came from a man younger than 35 in good health. The V call is TRBV5-1, the J call TRBJ2-7, with 10 positions matching TRBD1. The sample was naive CD8+ T cells sorted from blood. CDR3 in amino acids: CASSWGTGDYEQYF. The CDR3 nucleotides read TGCGCCAGCAGCTGGGGGACAGGGGACTACGAGCAGTACTTC.